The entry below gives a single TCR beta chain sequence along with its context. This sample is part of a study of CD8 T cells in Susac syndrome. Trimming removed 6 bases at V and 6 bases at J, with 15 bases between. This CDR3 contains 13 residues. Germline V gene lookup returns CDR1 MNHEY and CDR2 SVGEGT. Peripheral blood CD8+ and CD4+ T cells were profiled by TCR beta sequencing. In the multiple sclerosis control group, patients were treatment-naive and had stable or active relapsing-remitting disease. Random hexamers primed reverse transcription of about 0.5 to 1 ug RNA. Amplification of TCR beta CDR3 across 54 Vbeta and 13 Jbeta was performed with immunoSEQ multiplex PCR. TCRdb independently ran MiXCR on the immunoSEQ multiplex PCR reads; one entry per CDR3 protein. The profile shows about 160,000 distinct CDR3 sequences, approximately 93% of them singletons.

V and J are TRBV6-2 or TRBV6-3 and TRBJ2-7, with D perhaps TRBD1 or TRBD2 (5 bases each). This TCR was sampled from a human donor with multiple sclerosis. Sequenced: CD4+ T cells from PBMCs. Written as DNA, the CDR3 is TGTGCCAGCAGAGATCCATCCGGGACCGAGCAGTACTTC. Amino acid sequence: CASRDPSGTEQYF.